The clone carrying this TCR beta chain was found a few times. Antigen unknown. TCRdb ran MiXCR on the reads and lists one entry per CDR3 protein. The sample lists approximately 600,000 distinct CDR3 sequences; about 40% were seen once. The source of the sample is a study of T cell repertoires in cytomegalovirus infection. Study information: Public signatures in TCR beta pointed to CMV infection and matching HLA type. Study-wide results and limits: Summed public TCR beta family frequency identified CMV carriers bearing the relevant HLA. HLA-C-restricted CMV-specific TCR beta clonotypes prevailed in the ex vivo response.

V lost 1 base and J lost 2, with 15 bases in between. There are 16 residues in the CDR3. The germline V gene has CDR1 MGHRA and CDR2 YSYEKL. The J gene is TRBJ2-7, the V gene TRBV4-1; D is unclear. Source: cultured PBMCs, taken from culture after CMV antigen stimulation. The TCR sequence derives from a human donor in good health (CMV status not recorded). Some clones in this sample may be carry-over from other donors' samples. CDR3 protein: CASSQVDGFSPYEQYF. Written as DNA, the CDR3 is TGCGCCAGCAGCCAAGTCGATGGCTTTTCCCCCTACGAGCAGTACTTC.